The subject of this entry is one T cell receptor beta chain. This clone was detected only a few times. Its recognized antigen is unknown. Base qualities were left out, and no much larger clone turns up one base away. This sample is part of a study of beta chain features in type 1 diabetes (dated by TCRdb to 2016 to 2018). With regard to the full study: Patients and healthy donors did not differ in mean age, gender distribution, total cell number or subset yield. Whereas all 28 donors provided naive and central memory subsets, regulatory and stem cell-like memory subsets were isolated from just 8 patients and roughly eight healthy donors. A total of approximately 110,000,000 sorted cells were examined across all samples, and a strong correlation was observed between cell number per subset and RNA yield. The study compared the TCRB repertoires of sorted circulating CD4+ T cell subsets in recently diagnosed type 1 diabetes patients with those in matched healthy donors.

All of the isolated RNA was reverse transcribed with the High Capacity cDNA Reverse Transcription Kit, so expressed TCRB transcripts were sequenced. Naive, central memory and regulatory T cell samples underwent deep immunoSEQ sequencing, averaging about 3.57 million total reads per sample. Sorted cells were lysed in RLT buffer and RNA was extracted with DNase-treated RNeasy Micro or Mini kits, depending on cell number. Each cell subset was processed separately to prevent cross-contamination, with patient and healthy donor samples processed together. Using the immunoSEQ multiplex PCR, TCRB sequences were amplified from cDNA into 87-bp fragments spanning the CDR3 region. Sequencing of the amplicons was done on the Illumina HiSeq platform. The authors' analysis ran thus. Synthetic template baselines were used to correct PCR bias computationally, reads within Hamming distance 2 were collapsed, and singletons that could not be merged were discarded. Reads were aligned against IMGT so that V, D and J genes, CDR3 length and insertions or deletions at six rearrangement sites could be assigned. Within each subset, clonotype counts were normalized to sorted cell number, after which true diversity and Gini coefficients were computed with the tcR R package. The overlap coefficient, calculated on TCRB nucleotide sequences, was used to measure repertoire sharing. The table was pulled from immuneACCESS by TCRdb, which kept in-frame rearrangements only. Such tables lose some clones; where checked, under half of the loss comes from unresolved V genes, and the rest has no known cause. V and J calls and clone size are given by that table; D and trimming were obtained from the DNA. This sample holds 300,000 to 350,000 clones; approximately 8.2% were observed only once. More than 0.4% of the sample rests with the top ten.

On the study overall, not on this receptor specifically: Type 1 diabetes patients showed a moderate but significant shortening of TCRB CDR3 length in all four CD4+ subsets. Because small numbers of individuals were included in the HLA sub-analyses, any influence of HLA type on TCRB rearrangement was left unresolved. PCR might favor shorter templates, but patient and control samples were amplified and corrected together, so any skew would affect both groups equally. Sequencing cDNA rather than genomic DNA could over-represent highly expressing activated cells, although activation and CD3 levels did not differ between groups. Naive, central memory and regulatory TCRB repertoires appeared more similar among patients than among healthy donors. At VDJ recombination sites, type 1 diabetes patients had fewer insertions and more deleted nucleotides, which implies abnormalities in thymic rearrangement.

A single peripheral blood draw of around 0.11 L on average was collected from each donor into heparinised tubes. Using a panel that included CD45RO, CCR7, CD25, CD127, CD95 and CD27, naive, central memory, regulatory and stem cell-like memory CD4+ T cells were sorted on a BD FACSAria II. A purity above 98% was achieved for all sorted populations. PBMCs were separated immediately by Lymphoprep density gradient centrifugation and were stained directly, without being cultured. So that batch effects would be minimized, each experiment stained and sorted samples in pairs, pairing one healthy donor with one patient. Sample: central memory CD4+ T cells from blood. This receptor was taken from a woman aged 18-30 years in good health.

At the DNA level, the sequence is TGTGCCAGCAGCTTAGCGGCTAGCCCCGCCGGTGATACGCAGTATTTT. It translates to CASSLAASPAGDTQYF. The rearrangement joined TRBV7-2 to TRBJ2-3; D gene: possibly TRBD2, on 5 matching bases. V and J are truncated by 0 bases and 6 bases respectively, leaving an intervening sequence of 16 bases. The CDR3, from cysteine to phenylalanine, totals 16 residues. The kept DNA is CDR3 alone, 48 bases in frame from the first base. CDR1 is given as SGHTA and CDR2 as FQGNSA, both from the germline V gene. With all but the CDR3 taken from the reference TRBV7-2 and TRBJ2-3 genes, the full variable domain is: GAGVSQSPSNKVTEKGKDVELRCDPISGHTALYWYRQSLGQGLEFLIYFQGNSAPDKSGLPSDRFSAERTGGSVSTLTIQRTQQEDSAVYLCASSLAASPAGDTQYFGPGTRLTVL.